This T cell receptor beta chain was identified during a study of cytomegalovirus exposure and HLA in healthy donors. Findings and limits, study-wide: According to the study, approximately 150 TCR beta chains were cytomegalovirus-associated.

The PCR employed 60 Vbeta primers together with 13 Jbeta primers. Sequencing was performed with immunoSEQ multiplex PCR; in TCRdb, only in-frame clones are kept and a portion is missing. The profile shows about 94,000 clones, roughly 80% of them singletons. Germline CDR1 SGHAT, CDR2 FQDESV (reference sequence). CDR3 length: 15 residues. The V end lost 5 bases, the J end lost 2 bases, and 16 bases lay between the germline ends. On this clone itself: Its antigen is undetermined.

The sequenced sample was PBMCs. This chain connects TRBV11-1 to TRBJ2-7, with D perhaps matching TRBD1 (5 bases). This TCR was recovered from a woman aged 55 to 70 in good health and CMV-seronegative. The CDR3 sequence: CASSPRRTDTYEQYF. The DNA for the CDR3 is TGTGCCAGCAGCCCCCGCCGGACGGACACCTACGAGCAGTACTTC.